The clone carrying this TCR beta chain occurred once. This record belongs to a study of T cell changes during pregnancy in multiple sclerosis. The ends were cut back, 3 bases at V and 5 bases at J, with 17 bases in the middle. Germline V gives CDR1 SGHVS, CDR2 FQNEAQ. The CDR3 covers 16 residues. Assay used: immunoSEQ multiplex PCR; TCRdb lists only in-frame clones, some missing. Of 35,000 or so clones listed, roughly nine tenths are singletons. This specimen was CD4+ T cells from peripheral blood mononuclear cells, taken after pregnancy. This clonotype was obtained from a female donor in good health, enrolled as a control in a pregnancy study. The V and J genes are TRBV7-8 and TRBJ1-5; D call uncertain. The DNA of the CDR3 is TGTGCCAGCAGCTTCAGCCCCGGACTTACAGATCAGCCCCAGCATTTT. This translates into CASSFSPGLTDQPQHF.